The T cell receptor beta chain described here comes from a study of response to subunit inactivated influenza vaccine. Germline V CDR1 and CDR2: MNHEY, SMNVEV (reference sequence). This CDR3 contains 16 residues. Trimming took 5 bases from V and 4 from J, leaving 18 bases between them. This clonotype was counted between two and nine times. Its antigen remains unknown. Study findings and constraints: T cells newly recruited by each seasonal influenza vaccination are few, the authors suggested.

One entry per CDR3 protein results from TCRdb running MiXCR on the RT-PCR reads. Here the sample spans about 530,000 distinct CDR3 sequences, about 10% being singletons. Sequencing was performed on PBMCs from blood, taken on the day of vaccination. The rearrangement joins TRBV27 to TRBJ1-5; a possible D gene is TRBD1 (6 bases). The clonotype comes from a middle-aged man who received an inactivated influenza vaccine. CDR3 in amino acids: CASSREGGKGNQPQHF. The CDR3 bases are TGTGCCAGCAGTAGGGAGGGGGGTAAAGGAAATCAGCCCCAGCATTTT.